A selection of T cell receptor beta chains follows, all from one sample in a study of radiation and T cells in renal cell carcinoma. Sequencing used immunoSEQ multiplex PCR; TCRdb keeps in-frame clones, though not all of them. The data contain some 72,000 clones, more than 75% of them singletons. The starting material was blood, obtained from a patient whose treatment included radiotherapy and nephrectomy. The receptors here all came from a man aged 55 to 69 with renal cell carcinoma. The CDR3 runs from the conserved cysteine through the conserved F or W. The D gene is left open where the match is weak. Size values are once, few and many counts, or a class for expanded clones, and some rows have none.

TRBJ2-2	NA	TRBV7-2	TRBD2	TGTGCCAGAGGGGGTAGCGGGAGAATCGGGGAGCTGTTTTTT	CARGGSGRIGELFF
TRBJ1-5	NA	TRBV6-6	NA	TGTGCCAGCAGTTATGAGGGACATAACACGTATTTT	CASSYEGHNTYF
TRBJ2-2	NA	TRBV2	TRBD1	TGTGCCAGCAGTGAGGGGACAGGGGATTCCGGGGAGCTGTTTTTT	CASSEGTGDSGELFF
TRBJ1-2	NA	TRBV28	NA	TGTGCCAGCAGTTTGGCTCCCTATGGCTACACCTTC	CASSLAPYGYTF
TRBJ2-3	NA	TRBV15	TRBD1	TGTGCCACCAGCAGACGCCGGACAGGTTTATCAGATACGCAGTATTTT	CATSRRRTGLSDTQYF
TRBJ1-4	NA	TRBV7-2	NA	TGTGCCAGCAGCATTGACGGCCGTGGGGAAAAACTGTTTTTT	CASSIDGRGEKLFF
TRBJ2-2	NA	TRBV25-1	NA	TGTGCCAGCAGCGGAAGGGGCACCGGGGAGCTGTTTTTT	CASSGRGTGELFF
TRBJ2-5	NA	TRBV30	TRBD2	TGTGCCTGGAGTCCACCACTCGGGACTAGCGGGAGATCTTGGGAGACCCAGTACTTC	CAWSPPLGTSGRSWETQYF
TRBJ1-4	few	TRBV10-3	NA	TGTGCCATCGGGGCTGGGGGTGGAGAAAAACTGTTTTTT	CAIGAGGGEKLFF
TRBJ2-7	NA	TRBV28	TRBD2	TGTGCCAGCAGTTTAACTAGCGGCTCCTACGAGCAGTACTTC	CASSLTSGSYEQYF
TRBJ2-5	NA	TRBV6-1	NA	TGTGCCAGCAGTAGGAGGCAAGAGACCCAGTACTTC	CASSRRQETQYF
TRBJ2-1	NA	TRBV29-1	TRBD1	TGCAGCGGGCCGGGACAGGGTTTTAATGAGCAGTTCTTC	CSGPGQGFNEQFF
TRBJ2-1	NA	TRBV27	TRBD2	TGTGCCAGCAGTCTCGGACTAGCGAAAAGATACAATGAGCAGTTCTTC	CASSLGLAKRYNEQFF
TRBJ2-1	NA	TRBV6-6	TRBD1	TGTGCCAGCAGTTACTTGGACAGGGCGGTTGAGCAGTTCTTC	CASSYLDRAVEQFF
TRBJ1-5	few	TRBV7-9	NA	TGTGCCAGCAGCCCAAAAGGACTGTGGTGGCCCCAGCATTTT	CASSPKGLWWPQHF
TRBJ2-7	NA	TRBV27	NA	TGTGCCAGCAGTTTTACCCGGACCTACGAGCAGTACTTC	CASSFTRTYEQYF
TRBJ2-1	few	TRBV19	NA	TGTGCCAGTAGTACGGGCCCGGGGTCCTACAATGAGCAGTTCTTC	CASSTGPGSYNEQFF
TRBJ2-5	NA	TRBV25-1	TRBD1	TGTGCCAGCAGTTACAGGGGCCAAGAGACCCAGTACTTC	CASSYRGQETQYF
TRBJ2-5	NA	TRBV7-9	NA	TGTGCCAGCAGCTTAGTGGCAGGGAGTGGGGGAGAGACCCAGTACTTC	CASSLVAGSGGETQYF
TRBJ2-4	NA	TRBV2	TRBD1	TGTGCCATAGGGACAGGGAGGAACATTCAGTACTTC	CAIGTGRNIQYF
TRBJ2-7	NA	TRBV7-9	NA	TGTGCCAGCACCCCCGAGAGCTCCTACGAGCAGTACTTC	CASTPESSYEQYF
TRBJ1-4	NA	TRBV7-2	TRBD1	TGTGCCAGCACCATACAGGGGGCACTCGGTGAAAAACTGTTTTTT	CASTIQGALGEKLFF
TRBJ2-3	NA	TRBV11-2	NA	TGTGCCAGCAGCTTAGTATTGGGGGGTACAGATACGCAGTATTTT	CASSLVLGGTDTQYF
TRBJ2-7	NA	TRBV10-3	NA	TGTGCCATCAGTGATAGGCAGCACGAGCAGTACTTC	CAISDRQHEQYF
TRBJ2-3	NA	TRBV19	NA	TGTGCCAGTAGTATAGGAAGTTCACCTCGGCGTAGTACGCAGTATTTT	CASSIGSSPRRSTQYF
TRBJ1-3	NA	TRBV2	NA	TGTGCCAGCAGGCTACAGGGCCTCTCTGGAAACACCATATATTTT	CASRLQGLSGNTIYF
TRBJ2-1	NA	TRBV6-1	TRBD2	TGTGCCAGCAGTGAAGGGACTAGCGGGAGGGCCACCTACAATGAGCAGTTCTTC	CASSEGTSGRATYNEQFF
TRBJ1-3	NA	TRBV27	TRBD1	TGTGCCAGCAGTCCCTTACAGGGGAGATACACCATATATTTT	CASSPLQGRYTIYF
TRBJ1-2	NA	TRBV7-2	NA	TGTGCCAGCAGCTTAGCGGGGGGAACTAACTATGGCTACACCTTC	CASSLAGGTNYGYTF
TRBJ2-1	NA	TRBV5-1	TRBD2	TGCGCCAGCAGCTCCGGGACTAGCGTAACCTACAATGAGCAGTTCTTC	CASSSGTSVTYNEQFF
TRBJ2-1	NA	TRBV7-9	TRBD1	TGTGCCAGCAGCTCCTCAGGGGGTTACAATGAGCAGTTCTTC	CASSSSGGYNEQFF
TRBJ2-5	once	TRBV28	TRBD2	TGTGCCACGGGACCCCCAAGCGGGAGGGCCGCGGAGACCCAGTACTTC	CATGPPSGRAAETQYF
TRBJ2-6	NA	TRBV5-1	NA	TGCGCCAGCAGCCGCCAAGGGGCCAACGTCCTGACTTTC	CASSRQGANVLTF
TRBJ2-7	NA	TRBV7-2	TRBD2	TGTGCCACACGGAAAGGACTAGCGGGAGATTACGAGCAGTACTTC	CATRKGLAGDYEQYF
TRBJ1-1	NA	TRBV28	TRBD1	TGTGCCAGCAGTCCTCACAGGGGGCGCGGCACTGAAGCTTTCTTT	CASSPHRGRGTEAFF
TRBJ1-1	NA	TRBV6-6	TRBD1	TGTGCCAGCAGTCCCACAGGGGCGGACACTGAAGCTTTCTTT	CASSPTGADTEAFF
TRBJ2-5	NA	TRBV7-9	TRBD1	TGTGCCAGCAGCTTAGGAGGACAGGGGTACGAGACCCAGTACTTC	CASSLGGQGYETQYF
TRBJ1-1	NA	TRBV15	NA	TGTGCCACCAGCAGAGCGGCTCGCGAGTTGGCGGAGACTTTCTTT	CATSRAARELAETFF
TRBJ2-3	NA	TRBV14	TRBD2	TGTGCCAGCAGCCCTTACACGGGACTAGCGAGCACAGATACGCAGTATTTT	CASSPYTGLASTDTQYF
TRBJ2-7	NA	TRBV4-1	TRBD1	TGCGCCAGCAGCCAAGCCGGGACAGACATATACGAGCAGTACTTC	CASSQAGTDIYEQYF
TRBJ1-5	NA	TRBV28	NA	TGTGCCAGCAGCATAATGGGGGGGTCGAGCAATCAGCCCCAGCATTTT	CASSIMGGSSNQPQHF
TRBJ2-1	NA	TRBV5-4	TRBD2	TGTGCCAGCAGCTCTACCGGGACTAGCGGCCAGGGGACCTACAATGAGCAGTTCTTC	CASSSTGTSGQGTYNEQFF
TRBJ2-7	NA	TRBV4-1	NA	TGCGCCAGCAGCCAAGATCCCACTAGATACGAGCAGTACTTC	CASSQDPTRYEQYF
TRBJ2-2	once	TRBV7-9	NA	TGTGCCAGCAGTCCGGGGAGAGGACGCAGAGTCACCGGGGAGCTGTTTTTT	CASSPGRGRRVTGELFF
TRBJ2-1	NA	TRBV5-3	NA	TGTGCCAGAAGCTTGGCCGGGGGAGGCCTTTACAATGAGCAGTTCTTC	CARSLAGGGLYNEQFF
TRBJ2-1	NA	TRBV7-3	TRBD2	TGTGCCAGCAGCTTAGGGAGCGGGAACAGTGAGCAGTTCTTC	CASSLGSGNSEQFF
TRBJ1-2	NA	TRBV9	TRBD1	TGTGCCAGCAGCTCAAACACAGGGGGCTATGGCTACACCTTC	CASSSNTGGYGYTF
TRBJ1-1	NA	TRBV27	NA	TGTGCCAGCAGTTTAGGGGGTTGGAGCACTGAAGCTTTCTTT	CASSLGGWSTEAFF
TRBJ2-7	NA	TRBV6-1	NA	TGTGCCAGCAGTGACCTCGGGGGCTTCGAGCAGTACTTC	CASSDLGGFEQYF
TRBJ1-2	NA	TRBV4-3	NA	TGCGCCAGCAGCCAAGTTGAAGGCTATGGCTACACCTTC	CASSQVEGYGYTF
TRBJ2-2	NA	TRBV15	TRBD1	TGTGCCACCAGCAGGCCGGACAGGGTGGCCGCCGGGGAGCTGTTTTTT	CATSRPDRVAAGELFF
TRBJ2-5	NA	TRBV10-3	NA	TGTGCCATCAGTGAGTCGGTGGGCAGGGGTCAAGAGACCCAGTACTTC	CAISESVGRGQETQYF